This entry lists 3 T cell receptor beta chains sequenced from one sample in a study of CD8 T cells in Susac syndrome. Random hexamers were used to reverse transcribe the RNA input (0.5 to 1 ug). TCRdb re-called the immunoSEQ multiplex PCR reads through MiXCR, storing one row per CDR3 protein. In the table there are 160,000 or so distinct CDR3 sequences, around 92% of which are singletons. The sequenced sample consisted of CD4+ T cells from PBMCs. These receptor sequences come from a human donor in good health.

The chain uses TRBV5-1 and TRBJ1-1; D is unclear. The length of the CDR3 is 13 residues. Trimming took 0 bases from V and 7 from J, leaving 10 bases between them. Germline CDR1 SGHRS, CDR2 YFSETQ. The CDR3 loop is CASSLGKDGEAFF. The CDR3 bases are TGCGCCAGCAGCTTGGGGAAGGACGGTGAAGCTTTCTTT. The entire variable domain, with the rest obtained from reference TRBV5-1 and TRBJ1-1, is as follows: KAGVTQTPRYLIKTRGQQVTLSCSPISGHRSVSWYQQTPGQGLQFLFEYFSETQRNKGNFPGRFSGRQFSNSRSEMNVSTLELGDSALYLCASSLGKDGEAFFGQGTRLTVV.

The chain is built from TRBV13 and TRBJ2-5; D possibly corresponds to TRBD2 (6 bases). Trimming removed 4 bases from V and 5 bases from J, with 14 bases in between. From germline, CDR1 is PRHDT and CDR2 FYEKMQ (reference sequence). The CDR3 covers 14 residues. CDR3 region: CASSSLKGGETQYF. The CDR3 DNA follows: TGTGCCAGCAGCTCGCTTAAGGGAGGCGAGACCCAGTACTTC.

This rearrangement joins TRBV24-1 to TRBJ2-3, with a weak D call TRBD2 (5 bases). Germline CDR1 reads KGHDR; CDR2 reads SFDVKD. The CDR3 runs to 15 residues. Between the trimmed V and J ends, which lost 0 bases and 2 bases, there was a span of 8 bases. This CDR3 reads CATSDLMGDTDTQYF. As DNA, the CDR3 is TGTGCCACCAGTGATTTGATGGGAGACACAGATACGCAGTATTTT.